The T cell receptor (beta chain) described here comes from a study of T cell responses to AZD1222 COVID-19 vaccine. Study outcomes and limitations: The breadth and depth of Spike-specific TCRs increased once two AZD1222 doses had been given. Spike as a whole was targeted by vaccine-associated CD4 TCRs, dominant at 160-218 and 743-854. After the peak T cell response, and only then, were repertoires sampled.

A note on this clone: What it recognizes is unknown.

Measured with immunoSEQ multiplex PCR; TCRdb has only the in-frame clones, and not every one. The sample lists about 140,000 clones, approximately 92% occurring once. Whether given at about 4 or about 12 weeks, second doses were pooled. Trimming stripped 4 bases from V and 3 bases from J, with 0 bases between. The CDR3 has 11 residues. Sample: peripheral blood, taken 28 days after the second AZD1222 dose. This TCR was sampled from an adult who received the AZD1222 COVID-19 vaccine. The J gene is TRBJ2-2, the V gene TRBV12-3 or TRBV12-4; no definite D call. The CDR3 DNA sequence: TGTGCCAGCAGTTACACCGGGGAGCTGTTTTTT. Amino acids: CASSYTGELFF.